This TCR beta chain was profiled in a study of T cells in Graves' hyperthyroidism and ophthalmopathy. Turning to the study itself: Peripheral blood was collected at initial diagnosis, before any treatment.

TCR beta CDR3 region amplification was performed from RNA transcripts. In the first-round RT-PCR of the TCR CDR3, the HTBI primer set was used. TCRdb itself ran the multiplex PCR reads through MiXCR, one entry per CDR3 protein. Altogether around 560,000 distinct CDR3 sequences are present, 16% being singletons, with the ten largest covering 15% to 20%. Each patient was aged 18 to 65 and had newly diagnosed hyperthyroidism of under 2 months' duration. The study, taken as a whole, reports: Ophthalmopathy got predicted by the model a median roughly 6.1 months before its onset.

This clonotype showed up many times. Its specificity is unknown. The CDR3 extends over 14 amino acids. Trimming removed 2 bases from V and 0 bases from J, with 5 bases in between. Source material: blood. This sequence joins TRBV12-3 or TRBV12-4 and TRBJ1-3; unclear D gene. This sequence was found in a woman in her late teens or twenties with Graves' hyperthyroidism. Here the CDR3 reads CASSLSGSGNTIYF. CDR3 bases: TGTGCCAGCAGTTTAAGCGGCTCTGGAAACACCATATATTTT.